This TCR beta chain comes out of a study of blood T cell repertoires in COVID-19. On the study more broadly: T cells, B-cell-depleted T cells, or PBMCs supplied cDNA or gDNA.

Per the original data handling: The assay estimated nucleated cells by amplifying reference gene primers. Measured with immunoSEQ multiplex PCR; TCRdb has only the in-frame clones, and not every one. V and J calls and clone size are given by that table; D and trimming were obtained from the DNA. The top ten hold 0.9% to 1.2% of the sample, which has over 250,000 clones, around nine tenths seen once. Enrolled through a virtual design, the participants were between 18 and 89 years of age and came from about two dozen US areas. Participants' reported clinical history set cohort assignment. The germline V gene encodes CDR1 LNHDA and CDR2 SQIVND (reference sequence). The V gene lost 2 bases and the J gene lost 7 bases, with 11 bases spanning the gap. The CDR3 sequence is 13 residues long.

The sample consisted of PBMCs or T cells enriched from blood (not recorded which). This clonotype originated in a woman younger than 45 who had recovered from COVID-19. V and J are TRBV19 and TRBJ1-1, with D maybe TRBD1 (5 bases). CDR3 sequence: CASSIQTGIEAFF. DNA for the CDR3: TGTGCCAGTAGTATACAAACAGGTATTGAAGCTTTCTTT.